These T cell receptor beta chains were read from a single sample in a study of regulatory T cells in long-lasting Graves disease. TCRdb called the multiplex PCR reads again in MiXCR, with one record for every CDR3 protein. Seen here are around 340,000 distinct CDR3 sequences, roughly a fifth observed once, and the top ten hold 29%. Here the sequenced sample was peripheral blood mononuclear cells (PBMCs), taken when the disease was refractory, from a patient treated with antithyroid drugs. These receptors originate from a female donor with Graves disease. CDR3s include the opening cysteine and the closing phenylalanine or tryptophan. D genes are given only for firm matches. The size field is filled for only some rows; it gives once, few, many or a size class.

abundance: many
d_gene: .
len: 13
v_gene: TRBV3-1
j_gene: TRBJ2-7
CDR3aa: CASSLGGNYEQYF
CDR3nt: TGTGCCAGCAGCCTGGGGGGAAACTACGAGCAGTACTTC

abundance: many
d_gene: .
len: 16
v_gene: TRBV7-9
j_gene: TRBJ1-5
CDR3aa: CASSLYGTGPNQPQHF
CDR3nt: TGTGCCAGCAGCTTATATGGAACAGGGCCCAATCAGCCCCAGCATTTT

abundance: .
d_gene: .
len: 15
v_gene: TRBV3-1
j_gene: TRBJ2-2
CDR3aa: CASSQDPPGVGELFF
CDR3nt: TGTGCCAGCAGCCAAGACCCCCCAGGGGTCGGGGAGCTGTTTTTT

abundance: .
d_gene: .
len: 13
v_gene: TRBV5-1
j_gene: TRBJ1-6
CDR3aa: CASSLALRSPLHF
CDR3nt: TGCGCCAGCAGCTTGGCCCTCAGGTCACCCCTCCACTTT

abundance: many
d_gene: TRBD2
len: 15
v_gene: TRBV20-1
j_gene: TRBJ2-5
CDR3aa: CSAPVSGRAVETQYF
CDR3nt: TGCAGTGCTCCTGTCAGCGGGAGGGCCGTAGAGACCCAGTACTTC

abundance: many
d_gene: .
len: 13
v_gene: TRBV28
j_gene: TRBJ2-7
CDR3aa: CASRGDLAYEQYF
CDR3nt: TGTGCCAGCAGAGGGGACCTCGCATACGAGCAGTACTTC

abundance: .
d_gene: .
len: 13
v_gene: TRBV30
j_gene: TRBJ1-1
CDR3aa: CAWRYPEWTEAFF
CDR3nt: TGTGCCTGGAGATACCCCGAATGGACTGAAGCTTTCTTT

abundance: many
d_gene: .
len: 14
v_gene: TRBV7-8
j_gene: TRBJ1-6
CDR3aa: CASSLESGDSPLHF
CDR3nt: TGTGCCAGCAGCTTAGAATCGGGTGATTCACCCCTCCACTTT

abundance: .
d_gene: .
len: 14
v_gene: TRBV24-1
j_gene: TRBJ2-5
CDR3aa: CATSDFGRGETQYF
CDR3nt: TGTGCCACCAGTGATTTTGGCAGAGGGGAGACCCAGTACTTC

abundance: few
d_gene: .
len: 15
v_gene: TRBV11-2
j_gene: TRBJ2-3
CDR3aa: CASSLMGVSTDTQYF
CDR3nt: TGTGCCAGCAGCTTAATGGGGGTTAGCACAGATACGCAGTATTTT

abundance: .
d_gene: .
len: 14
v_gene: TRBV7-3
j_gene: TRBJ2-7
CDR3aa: CASSLNAVSYEQYF
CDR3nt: TGTGCCAGCAGCCTAAACGCCGTTTCGTACGAGCAGTACTTC

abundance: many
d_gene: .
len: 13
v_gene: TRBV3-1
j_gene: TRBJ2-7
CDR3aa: CASSQASMYEQYF
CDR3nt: TGTGCCAGCAGCCAAGCGTCGATGTACGAGCAGTACTTC

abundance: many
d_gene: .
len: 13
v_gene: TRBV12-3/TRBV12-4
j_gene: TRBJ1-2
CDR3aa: CASSSVGRGPYTF
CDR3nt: TGTGCCAGCAGTTCCGTAGGACGAGGCCCCTACACCTTC

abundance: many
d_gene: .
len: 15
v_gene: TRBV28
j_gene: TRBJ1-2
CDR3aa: CASTPGGGLIPGYTF
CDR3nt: TGTGCCAGCACCCCCGGAGGGGGGCTTATCCCTGGCTACACCTTC

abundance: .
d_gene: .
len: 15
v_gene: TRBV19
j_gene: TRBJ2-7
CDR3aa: CASSISAGRTYEQYF
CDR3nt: TGTGCCAGTAGTATCTCTGCCGGACGGACCTACGAGCAGTACTTC

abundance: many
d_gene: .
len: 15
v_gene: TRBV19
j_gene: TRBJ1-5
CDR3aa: CASSLYGRGNQPQHF
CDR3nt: TGTGCCAGTAGCTTATACGGTAGGGGCAATCAGCCCCAGCATTTT